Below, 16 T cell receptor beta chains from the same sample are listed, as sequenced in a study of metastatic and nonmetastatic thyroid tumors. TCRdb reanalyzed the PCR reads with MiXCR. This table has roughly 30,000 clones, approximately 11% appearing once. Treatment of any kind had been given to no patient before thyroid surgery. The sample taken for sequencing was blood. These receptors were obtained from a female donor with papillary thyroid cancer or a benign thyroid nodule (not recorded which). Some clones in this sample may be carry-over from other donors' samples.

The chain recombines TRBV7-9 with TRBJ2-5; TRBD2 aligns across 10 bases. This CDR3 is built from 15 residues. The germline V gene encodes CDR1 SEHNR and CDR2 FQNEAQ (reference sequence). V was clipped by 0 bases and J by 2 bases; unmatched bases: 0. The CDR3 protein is CASSLAAGGQETQYF. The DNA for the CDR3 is TGTGCCAGCAGCTTAGCAGCGGGGGGGCAAGAGACCCAGTACTTC.

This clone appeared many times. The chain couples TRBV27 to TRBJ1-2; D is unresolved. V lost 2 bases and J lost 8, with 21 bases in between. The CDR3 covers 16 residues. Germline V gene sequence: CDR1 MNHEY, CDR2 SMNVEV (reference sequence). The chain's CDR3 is CASSLSSGTPGGGYTF. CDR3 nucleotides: TGTGCCAGCAGTTTAAGCTCGGGAACCCCAGGAGGCGGCTACACCTTC.

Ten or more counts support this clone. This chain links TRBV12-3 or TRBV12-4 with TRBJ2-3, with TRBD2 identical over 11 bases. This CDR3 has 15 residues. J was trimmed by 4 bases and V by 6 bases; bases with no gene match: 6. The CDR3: CASSFRSGRADTQYF. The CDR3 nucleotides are TGTGCCAGCAGCTTTCGTAGCGGGAGGGCAGATACGCAGTATTTT.

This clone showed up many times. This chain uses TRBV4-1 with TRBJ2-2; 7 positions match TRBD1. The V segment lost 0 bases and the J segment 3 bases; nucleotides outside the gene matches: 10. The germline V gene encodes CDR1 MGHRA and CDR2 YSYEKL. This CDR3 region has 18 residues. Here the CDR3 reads CASSQEGRVRGHTGELFF. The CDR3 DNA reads TGCGCCAGCAGCCAAGAGGGTCGGGTTAGGGGGCACACCGGGGAGCTGTTTTTT.

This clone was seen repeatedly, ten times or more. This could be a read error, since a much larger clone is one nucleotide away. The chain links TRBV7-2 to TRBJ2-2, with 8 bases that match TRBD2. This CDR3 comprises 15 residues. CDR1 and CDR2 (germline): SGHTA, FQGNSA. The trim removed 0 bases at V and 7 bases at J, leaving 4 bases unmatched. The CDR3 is CASSLAGLGGGELFF. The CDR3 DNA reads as TGTGCCAGCAGCTTAGCGGGACTAGGCGGCGGGGAGCTGTTTTTT.

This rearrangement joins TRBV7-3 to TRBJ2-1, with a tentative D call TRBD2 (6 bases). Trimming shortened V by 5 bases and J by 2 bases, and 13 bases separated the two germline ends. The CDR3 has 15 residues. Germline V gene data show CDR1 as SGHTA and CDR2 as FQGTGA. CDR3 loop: CASSNGGATYNEQFF. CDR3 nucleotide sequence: TGTGCCAGCAGCAACGGCGGGGCCACCTACAATGAGCAGTTCTTC.

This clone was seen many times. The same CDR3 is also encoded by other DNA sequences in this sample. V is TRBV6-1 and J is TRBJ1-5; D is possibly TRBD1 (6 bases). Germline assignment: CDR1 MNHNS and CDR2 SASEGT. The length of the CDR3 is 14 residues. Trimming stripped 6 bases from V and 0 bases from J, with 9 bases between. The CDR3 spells CASRQGNSNQPQHF. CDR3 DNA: TGTGCCAGCAGACAGGGCAATAGCAATCAGCCCCAGCATTTT.

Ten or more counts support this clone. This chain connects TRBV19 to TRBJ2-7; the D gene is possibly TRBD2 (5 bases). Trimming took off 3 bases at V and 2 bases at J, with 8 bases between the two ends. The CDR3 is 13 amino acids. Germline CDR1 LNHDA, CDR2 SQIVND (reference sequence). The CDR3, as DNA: TGTGCCAGTAGTATGAGCGGAGCCTACGAGCAGTACTTC. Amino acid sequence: CASSMSGAYEQYF.

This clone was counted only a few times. CDR3 protein: CASSEGIGPANSYGYTF. The CDR3 DNA reads as TGTGCCAGCAGTGAAGGTATTGGGCCCGCTAACTCCTATGGCTACACCTTC. The chain has TRBV6-1 and TRBJ1-2; no clear D. CDR1 and CDR2 from the germline V gene are MNHNS and SASEGT. The CDR3 runs 17 residues. V shed 1 base and J shed 4 bases, with 19 bases lying between them.

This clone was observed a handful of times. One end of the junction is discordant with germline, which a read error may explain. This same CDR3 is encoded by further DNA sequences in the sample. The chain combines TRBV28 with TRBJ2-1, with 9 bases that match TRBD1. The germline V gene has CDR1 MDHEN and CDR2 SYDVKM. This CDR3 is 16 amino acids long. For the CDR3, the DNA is TGTGCCAGTAGTTTAGATTCCCGTACAGGGGGCTTAGGGCAGTTCTTC. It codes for CASSLDSRTGGLGQFF.

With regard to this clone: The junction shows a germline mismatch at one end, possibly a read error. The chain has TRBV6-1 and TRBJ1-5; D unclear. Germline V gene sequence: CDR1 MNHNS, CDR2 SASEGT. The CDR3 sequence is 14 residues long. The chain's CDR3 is CASSDVAGNKPQHF. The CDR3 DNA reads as TGTGCCAGCAGTGACGTCGCGGGCAATAAGCCCCAGCATTTT.

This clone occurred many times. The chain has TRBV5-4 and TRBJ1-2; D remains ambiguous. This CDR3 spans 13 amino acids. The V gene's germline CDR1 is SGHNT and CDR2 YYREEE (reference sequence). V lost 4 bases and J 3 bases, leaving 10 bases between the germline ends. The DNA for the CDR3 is TGTGCCAGCAGCCCCACAGAGTACTATGGCTACACCTTC. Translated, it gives CASSPTEYYGYTF. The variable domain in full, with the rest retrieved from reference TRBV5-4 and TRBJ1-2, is ETGVTQSPTHLIKTRGQQVTLRCSSQSGHNTVSWYQQALGQGPQFIFQYYREEENGRGNFPPRFSGLQFPNYSSELNVNALELDDSALYLCASSPTEYYGYTFGSGTRLTVV.

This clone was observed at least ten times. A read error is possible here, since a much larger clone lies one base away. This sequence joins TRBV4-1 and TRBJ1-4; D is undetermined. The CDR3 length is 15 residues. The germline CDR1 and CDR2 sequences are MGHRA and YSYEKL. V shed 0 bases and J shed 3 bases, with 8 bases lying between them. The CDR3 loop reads CASSQDSPANEKLFF. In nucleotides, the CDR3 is TGCGCCAGCAGCCAAGATTCACCAGCTAATGAAAAACTGTTTTTT.

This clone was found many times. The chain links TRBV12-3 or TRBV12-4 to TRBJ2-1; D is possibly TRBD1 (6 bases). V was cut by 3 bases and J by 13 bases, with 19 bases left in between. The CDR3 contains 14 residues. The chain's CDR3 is CASSLSGDGRLQFF. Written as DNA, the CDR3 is TGTGCCAGCAGTTTGTCAGGGGATGGGCGTCTCCAGTTCTTC.

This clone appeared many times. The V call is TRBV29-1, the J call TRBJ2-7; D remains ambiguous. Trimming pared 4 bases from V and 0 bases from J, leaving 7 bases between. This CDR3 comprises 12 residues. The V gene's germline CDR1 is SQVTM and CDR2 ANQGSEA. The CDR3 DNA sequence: TGCAGCGTTGTCGTCGCCTCCTACGAGCAGTACTTC. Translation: CSVVVASYEQYF.

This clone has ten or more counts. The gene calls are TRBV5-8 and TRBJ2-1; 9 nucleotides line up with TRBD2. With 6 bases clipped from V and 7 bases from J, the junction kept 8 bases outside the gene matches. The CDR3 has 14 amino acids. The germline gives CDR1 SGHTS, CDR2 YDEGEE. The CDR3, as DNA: TGTGCCAGCATAAGGGGCGGGAGGGCGAATGAGCAGTTCTTC. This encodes CASIRGGRANEQFF.